These T cell receptor beta chains were read from a single sample in a study of read filtering for tumor transcriptome and immune sequencing. TCRdb used MiXCR to reprocess the reads, holding one entry per CDR3 protein. This table holds more than 20,000 distinct CDR3 sequences, around a fifth found once. Sample: a population of CD138-negative cells sorted from bone marrow. These receptor sequences come from a donor older than 35 with multiple myeloma. The CDR3 runs from the conserved cysteine through the conserved F or W. Fields, in order: J gene, CDR3 length, D gene, clone size, V gene, CDR3 DNA, CDR3 protein. The D gene is left open where the match is weak. A row's size may be missing; if present it is once, few, many or a size class.

>TRBJ2-1|19|TRBD2|many|TRBV3-1
TGTGCCAGCAGCCAAGACGGTCTAGCGGTGAGAAGCTCCTACAATGAGCAGTTCTTC
CASSQDGLAVRSSYNEQFF
>TRBJ2-5|12|-|few|TRBV19
TGTGCCAGTAGCAGAAATCGCGAGACCCAGTACTTC
CASSRNRETQYF
>TRBJ1-5|13|-|many|TRBV18
TGTGCCAGCTCACCGGGGTTAGATCAGCCCCAGCATTTT
CASSPGLDQPQHF
>TRBJ1-2|13|-|once|TRBV2
TGTGCCAGCAGTTCCGGGACTAGCTATGGCTACACCTTC
CASSSGTSYGYTF
>TRBJ2-1|13|-|-|TRBV3-1
TGTGCCAGCAGCCGTCCAGGGAGCGATGAGCAGTTCTTC
CASSRPGSDEQFF
>TRBJ2-3|15|TRBD2|many|TRBV5-1
TGCGCCAGCAGCACCGAGCGGGGGGACACAGATACGCAGTATTTT
CASSTERGDTDTQYF
>TRBJ1-4|16|-|-|TRBV14
TGTGCCAGCAGTCCCGCGGGTCGGGGGTTTCGGGAAAAACTGTTTTTT
CASSPAGRGFREKLFF
>TRBJ2-4|12|-|few|TRBV18
TGTGCCAGCTCACCTAGCCTCGAACTTCAGTACTTC
CASSPSLELQYF
>TRBJ2-5|12|-|many|TRBV29-1
TGCAGCGTTGTAGCAGGGAGAGAGACCCAGTACTTC
CSVVAGRETQYF
>TRBJ1-5|13|-|many|TRBV19
TGTGCCAGTAGTATCAGTCGGGATCAGCCCCAGCATTTT
CASSISRDQPQHF
>TRBJ2-7|12|TRBD1|once|TRBV27
TGTGCCAGCAGGACAGGGGCTCACGAGCAGTACTTC
CASRTGAHEQYF
>TRBJ2-7|15|TRBD2|many|TRBV7-2
TGTGCCAGCAGCGTTGGGGGGGGTACCTACTACGAGCAGTACTTC
CASSVGGGTYYEQYF
>TRBJ2-5|16|TRBD2|-|TRBV7-6
TGTGCCAGCAGCCTCGAGGGGAGCGGGGGGGTAGAGACCCAGTACTTC
CASSLEGSGGVETQYF
>TRBJ1-1|14|TRBD1|-|TRBV19
TGTGCCAGTAGTCTCGGACAGGGAATCACTGAAGCTTTCTTT
CASSLGQGITEAFF
>TRBJ2-1|11|-|many|TRBV2
TGTGCCAGCAGTGAGTTGGATGAGCAGTTCTTC
CASSELDEQFF
>TRBJ2-6|16|-|many|TRBV28
TGTGCCAGCAGTCCGACCGGGATCTCTGGGGCCAACGTCCTGACTTTC
CASSPTGISGANVLTF
>TRBJ2-1|16|-|many|TRBV3-1
TGTGCCAGCAGCCAAGATAGGCGGGGGCTTCTTGATGAGCAGTTCTTC
CASSQDRRGLLDEQFF
>TRBJ1-1|17|TRBD1|many|TRBV6-2/TRBV6-3
TGTGCCAGCAGTTACCCCACAGGGGGGAAGATGAACACTGAAGCTTTCTTT
CASSYPTGGKMNTEAFF
>TRBJ2-5|17|-|-|TRBV6-2/TRBV6-3
TGTGCCAGCAGTTGCTCGCAACACTTTGATAGCGAGGAGACCCAGTACTTC
CASSCSQHFDSEETQYF
>TRBJ1-3|15|TRBD1|many|TRBV10-3
TGTGCCATCAGGGACGGGACAGCCTCTGGAAACACCATATATTTT
CAIRDGTASGNTIYF
>TRBJ2-5|16|TRBD2|few|TRBV7-2
TGTGCCAGCAGCTTAGTTGCTAGCGGGGGCGGAGAGACCCAGTACTTC
CASSLVASGGGETQYF
>TRBJ1-1|13|-|many|TRBV7-2
TGTGCCAGCCGTCCTGACAGGAGTGGTACAACTTTCTTT
CASRPDRSGTTFF
>TRBJ2-7|16|-|many|TRBV4-2
TGTGCCAGCAGCCAAGAGGCGGGGCTGGACTCCTACGAGCAGTACTTC
CASSQEAGLDSYEQYF
>TRBJ2-3|17|TRBD1|few|TRBV4-2
TGTGCCAGCAGCCCAAATTCCGGGACAGGGGGCTTGAATACGCAGTATTTT
CASSPNSGTGGLNTQYF
>TRBJ2-3|15|-|few|TRBV7-8
TGTGCCAGCGGCCCGGGGACTCTCTCTTCAGATACGCAGTATTTT
CASGPGTLSSDTQYF
>TRBJ2-3|14|-|few|TRBV10-3
TGTGCCATCTCAACTAGCTCTACCGACAGTAGGCTGTATTTT
CAISTSSTDSRLYF
>TRBJ1-1|15|-|many|TRBV5-4
TGTGCCACCGCAGAGCCAACAGGCGCCCACACTGAAGCTTTCTTT
CATAEPTGAHTEAFF
>TRBJ1-1|13|-|few|TRBV7-2
TGTGCCAGCAGCCCACCGAAGCGGGTAGAAGCTTTCTTT
CASSPPKRVEAFF
>TRBJ2-1|14|-|few|TRBV7-9
TGTGCCAGCAGCTTAGCCGGGGTGTACAATGAGCAGTTCTTC
CASSLAGVYNEQFF
>TRBJ1-5|13|-|many|TRBV7-2
TGTGCCAGCAGCTTGCAGAACGATCAGCCCCAGCATTTT
CASSLQNDQPQHF
>TRBJ1-3|17|-|few|TRBV7-8
TGTGCCAGCAGCTTAGTAGGTCGCACCAGCTCTGGAAACACCATATATTTT
CASSLVGRTSSGNTIYF
>TRBJ1-4|14|-|few|TRBV5-1
TGCGCCAGCAGCTTGGCGGGGGCTGGTGAAAAACTGTTTTTT
CASSLAGAGEKLFF
>TRBJ2-5|13|TRBD2|many|TRBV10-1
TGCGCCAGCAGTGACGGGACTAAGGAGACCCAGTACTTC
CASSDGTKETQYF